Shown below are 12 T cell receptor beta chains from a single sample sequenced in a study of post-analysis software for immune sequencing data. Findings and caveats of the study: TRBV5-6, TRBV5-1 and TRBV20-1 were among a handful of TRBV segments more frequent in patients than controls.

cDNA libraries for TCR beta contained unique molecular identifiers. Each CDR3 protein is one row after TCRdb ran MiXCR on the PCR reads. The repertoire holds about 460,000 distinct CDR3 sequences, nearly 45% seen once, with 9.5% to 13% in the top ten. These receptors have no identified antigens. Sequencing was done on a sample of blood. The receptors stem from a girl aged 5 to 17 with multiple sclerosis.

This clonotype was recorded a few times. The chain joins TRBV28 to TRBJ1-5; the D is unclear. The V gene lost 7 bases and the J gene lost 2 bases, with 12 bases spanning the gap. CDR1 and CDR2 from the germline V gene are MDHEN and SYDVKM. This CDR3 region has 14 residues. CDR3 nucleotide sequence: TGTGCCAGCAAGTTAGAATATGGCAATCAGCCCCAGCATTTT. Its translation: CASKLEYGNQPQHF.

The genes are TRBV20-1 and TRBJ2-7; 8 nucleotides align to TRBD2. In germline, CDR1 is DFQATT, CDR2 SNEGSKA (reference sequence). The junction had 8 bases not matched to a gene; V was cut back by 3 bases and J by 4 bases. This CDR3 spans 14 amino acids. Here the CDR3 DNA reads TGCAGTGCTAGTTCCGCGGGAGGACTATACGAGCAGTACTTC. It specifies CSASSAGGLYEQYF.

The chain recombines TRBV5-1 with TRBJ2-5; 9 positions match TRBD1. TRBJ2-7 matches the DNA end more closely, so the J call is doubtful. Looked up from germline, CDR1 is SGHRS and CDR2 is YFSETQ. This CDR3 is 15 amino acids long. In DNA form, the CDR3 reads TGCGCCAGCAGCCTTCAGGGGACAGGGTTTTACGAGCAGTACTTC. Translated, it gives CASSLQGTGFYEQYF.

The chain couples TRBV29-1 to TRBJ2-2; 12 bases map to TRBD2. Germline CDR1 SQVTM, CDR2 ANQGSEA. V lost 1 base, J lost 4 bases, and 10 bases stayed unmatched. CDR3 length equals 18 residues. CDR3 sequence (DNA): TGCAGCGTTGAAGGGACTAGCGGGATTATACCGGGCACCGGGGAGCTGTTTTTT. It is translated as CSVEGTSGIIPGTGELFF.

This clonotype was seen more than once but under ten times. The rearrangement links TRBV20-1 to TRBJ2-1; D may be TRBD2 (6 bases). Germline assignment: CDR1 DFQATT and CDR2 SNEGSKA (reference sequence). This CDR3 comprises 15 residues. Trimming cost V 6 bases and J 0 bases, with 15 bases left between them. Here the CDR3 reads CSASPGSGSYNEQFF. The CDR3, as DNA: TGCAGTGCCTCTCCAGGTAGCGGCTCCTACAATGAGCAGTTCTTC.

This clonotype was observed at least ten times. The genes are TRBV29-1 and TRBJ2-5; D not certain. CDR1 and CDR2 (germline): SQVTM, ANQGSEA. The CDR3 spans 13 residues. The germline V and J ends were trimmed by 6 bases and 1 base, with 12 bases remaining between them. The CDR3 DNA sequence: TGCAGCGTGGTTAAGACCATCCAAGAGACCCAGTACTTC. Amino acids: CSVVKTIQETQYF. The full variable domain, completed using reference TRBV29-1 and TRBJ2-5, is SAVISQKPSRDICQRGTSLTIQCQVDSQVTMMFWYRQQPGQSLTLIATANQGSEATYESGFVIDKFPISRPNLTFSTLTVSNMSPEDSSIYLCSVVKTIQETQYFGPGTRLLVL.

This clonotype was counted a few times. The rearrangement joins TRBV29-1 to TRBJ2-2; 12 bases match TRBD2. CDR1 is SQVTM, CDR2 ANQGSEA, per germline. The ends lost 5 bases at V and 6 bases at J; junction bases unmatched: 1. This CDR3 region has 13 residues. The CDR3 loop is CSVRLAGAGELFF. DNA of the CDR3: TGCAGCGTTCGACTAGCGGGGGCCGGGGAGCTGTTTTTT.

CDR3 sequence reads: CASSLEVQGPYEQYF. CDR3 DNA: TGTGCCAGCAGCTTAGAGGTTCAGGGGCCCTACGAGCAGTACTTC. The J gene is TRBJ2-7, the V gene TRBV11-2; TRBD1 might be the D (6 bases). This CDR3 region has 15 residues. Trimming took off 0 bases at V and 2 bases at J, with 11 bases between the two ends. Germline V gene lookup returns CDR1 SGHAT and CDR2 FQNNGV.

The CDR3 coding sequence is TGCAGTGCAGTCCGGGGGGGTAGCACCGGGGAGCTGTTTTTT. It translates to CSAVRGGSTGELFF. The genes are TRBV20-1 and TRBJ2-2, with 8 bases that match TRBD2. Per the germline V gene, CDR1 is DFQATT and CDR2 is SNEGSKA (reference sequence). The ends lost 6 bases at V and 4 bases at J; junction bases unmatched: 7. CDR3 size: 14 residues.

The V call is TRBV7-9, the J call TRBJ2-1; 10 nucleotides line up with TRBD2. The CDR3 is 17 residues long. J lost 7 bases, V lost 1 base, and 10 bases had no gene match. Germline CDR1 SEHNR, CDR2 FQNEAQ (reference sequence). In nucleotides, the CDR3 is TGTGCCAGCAGCTTAGGGGCCTCTAGCGGGAGTTCTAATGAGCAGTTCTTC. This translates into CASSLGASSGSSNEQFF.

The gene calls are TRBV20-1 and TRBJ1-1; no reliable D call. The CDR3 is 12 residues long. Trimming left V 0 bases short and J 5 bases short, with 7 bases between. CDR1 is DFQATT and CDR2 is SNEGSKA in the germline V gene (reference sequence). The CDR3 DNA reads TGCAGTGCTAGAGACCCAGATACTGAAGCTTTCTTT. Its protein is CSARDPDTEAFF.

In this sample, this clonotype turned up a few times. The CDR3 reads CASSLAGASDYGYTF. CDR3 sequence (DNA): TGTGCCAGCAGCTTGGCGGGGGCGAGTGACTATGGCTACACCTTC. The chain couples TRBV5-6 to TRBJ1-2, with D perhaps TRBD1 (6 bases). Per the germline V gene, CDR1 is SGHDT and CDR2 is YYEEEE. Trimming removed 0 bases from V and 3 bases from J, with 12 bases in between. The CDR3 spans 15 residues.